This entry describes one T cell receptor (beta chain). What it binds is not known. This entry belongs to a study of OX40 agonist ivuxolimab in advanced cancers. Samples of blood were obtained at baseline, on cycle 4 day 1, and on cycle 7 day 1. Only in-frame clones appear in the TCRdb table, and some are missing; sequencing was by immunoSEQ multiplex PCR. The sample consists of 65,000 to 80,000 clones, about nine tenths of them appearing once. With 3 bases removed from V and 4 bases from J, the gap between germline ends came to 13 bases. The CDR3 length is 15 residues. Germline loops: CDR1 LNHDA, CDR2 SQIVND (reference sequence). The study's findings and limits: Compared with others, partial responders at 0.1-3.0 mg/kg displayed clonal expansion among the lowest. Compared with CD4+, CD8+ T cells on average had more expanded clones.

The sample consisted of CD4+ or CD8+ T cells sorted from blood, taken in a trial of the OX40 agonist ivuxolimab. The chain couples TRBV19 to TRBJ1-5; D is unresolved. The receptor's source is an adult with an advanced solid tumor such as melanoma, head and neck, liver or kidney cancer. CDR3 sequence reads: CASSIQAEGNQPQHF. The DNA for the CDR3 is TGTGCCAGTAGTATCCAGGCCGAAGGGAATCAGCCCCAGCATTTT.